The source of this TCR beta chain is a study of blood T cell repertoires in COVID-19. Trimming cost V 2 bases and J 0 bases, with 14 bases left between them. CDR1 and CDR2 (germline): MNHEY, SVGEGT. The CDR3 has 17 amino acids. TCRdb's table, derived via immunoSEQ multiplex PCR, lists solely in-frame clones and lacks some. The table has 85,000 to 100,000 clones, approximately 80% seen once. Followed over time, Seattle patients had been enrolled while infection was active. This receptor was obtained from a man at least 80 years old with COVID-19, enrolled during active disease. Sample: peripheral blood. The chain joins TRBV6-2 or TRBV6-3 to TRBJ1-5; D uncertain. CDR3 loop: CASSYEPGDPSNQPQHF. In DNA, the CDR3 is TGTGCCAGCAGTTACGAGCCAGGTGATCCTAGCAATCAGCCCCAGCATTTT.